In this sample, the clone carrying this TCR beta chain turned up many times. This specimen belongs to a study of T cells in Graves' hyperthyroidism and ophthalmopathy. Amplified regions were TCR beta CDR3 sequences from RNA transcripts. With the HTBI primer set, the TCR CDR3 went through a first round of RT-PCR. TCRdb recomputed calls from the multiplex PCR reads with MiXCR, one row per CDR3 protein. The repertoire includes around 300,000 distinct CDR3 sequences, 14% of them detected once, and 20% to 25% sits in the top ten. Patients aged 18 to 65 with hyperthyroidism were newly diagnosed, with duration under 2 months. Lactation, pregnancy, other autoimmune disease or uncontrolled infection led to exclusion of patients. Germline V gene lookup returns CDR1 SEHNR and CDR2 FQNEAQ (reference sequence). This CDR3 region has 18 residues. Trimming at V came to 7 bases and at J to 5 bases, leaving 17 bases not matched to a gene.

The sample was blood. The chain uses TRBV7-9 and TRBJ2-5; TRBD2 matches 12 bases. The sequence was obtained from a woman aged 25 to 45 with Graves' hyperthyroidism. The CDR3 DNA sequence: TGTGCCAGCAACTCAAGAGGTGCTAGCGGGAGGGCGCGGGAGACCCAGTACTTC. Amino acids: CASNSRGASGRARETQYF.